This record looks at one TCR beta chain sequence and its context. Its specificity is not known. A much larger clone differs by one base, so this may be a read error. No conserved phenylalanine or tryptophan is present at the end of the CDR3, so a read error is the likely explanation. Naive CD8 T cell sorting was performed on the CD8+CD4-CCR7+CD45RA+ phenotype. Deletions cut 1 base from V and 3 bases from J, with 7 bases between. CDR3 length equals 13 residues. CDR1 and CDR2 (germline): SQVTM, ANQGSEA. This entry is derived from a study of molecular identifiers for immune sequencing clone quantification. Study-level findings and limits: Detecting spiked Jurkat TCR RNA from one cell among about a million naive cells was reportedly possible. In naive cells, clones above 20 RNA copies held under 1% of molecules, whereas in effector cells they held over 98%.

MiXCR, run by TCRdb on the PCR reads, gives a single entry per CDR3 protein. The sample has some 580,000 distinct CDR3 sequences; approximately 24% are singletons. Sequencing was done on a sample of naive CD8+ T cells from blood, with Jurkat cell RNA spiked in. Subset reported: FACS-sorted CD8+CD4-CCR7+CD45RA+ naive T cells. The sequence was collected from a human donor in good health. Some libraries in this study had Jurkat cell RNA spiked in. The genes are TRBV29-1 and TRBJ1-3, with D hard to call. CDR3 in amino acids: CSVEVQDGNTIYL. DNA of the CDR3: TGCAGCGTTGAAGTCCAGGATGGAAACACCATATATCTT.